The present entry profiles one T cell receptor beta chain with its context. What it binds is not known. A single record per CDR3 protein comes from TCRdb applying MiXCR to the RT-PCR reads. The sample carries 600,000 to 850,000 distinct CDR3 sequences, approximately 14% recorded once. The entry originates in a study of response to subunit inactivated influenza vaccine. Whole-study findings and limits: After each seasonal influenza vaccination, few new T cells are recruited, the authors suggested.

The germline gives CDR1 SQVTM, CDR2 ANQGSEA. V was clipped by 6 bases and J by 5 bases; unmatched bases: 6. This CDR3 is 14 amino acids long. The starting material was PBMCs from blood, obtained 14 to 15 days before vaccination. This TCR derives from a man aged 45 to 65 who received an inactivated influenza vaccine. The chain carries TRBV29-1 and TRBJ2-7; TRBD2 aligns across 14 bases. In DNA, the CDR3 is TGCAGCGTCCCGGGACTAGCGGGAGTCCACGAGCAGTACTTC. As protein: CSVPGLAGVHEQYF.